Listed below are T cell receptor beta chains from one sample, sequenced in a study of blood T cells in healthy people across ages. TCRdb reprocessed the 5' RACE reads with MiXCR, giving one entry per CDR3 protein. In the table there are around 1,700,000 distinct CDR3 sequences, 28% of which are singletons. The sequenced material came from blood. The receptor source for this set is a woman in her thirties in good health. CDR3s leave out the opening cysteine and the closing phenylalanine or tryptophan.

j_call: -; v_call: TRBV27; cdr3_length: 10; cdr3_aa: ASSSHNYEQY
j_call: TRBJ2-2; v_call: TRBV6-6; cdr3_length: 11; cdr3_aa: ATQYQGTGELF
j_call: TRBJ2-7; v_call: TRBV6-2/TRBV6-3; cdr3_length: 14; cdr3_aa: ASSYGARGIDHEQY
j_call: TRBJ2-7; v_call: TRBV7-2; cdr3_length: 13; cdr3_aa: ASSQRVAGAGEQY
j_call: TRBJ2-7; v_call: TRBV6-2/TRBV6-3; cdr3_length: 13; cdr3_aa: ASRQGQASRYEQY
j_call: TRBJ2-3; v_call: TRBV6-2/TRBV6-3; cdr3_length: 12; cdr3_aa: ASSYTSGQTTQY
j_call: TRBJ1-2; v_call: TRBV5-1; cdr3_length: 14; cdr3_aa: ASSLEPGQGNYGYT
j_call: TRBJ2-1; v_call: TRBV3-1; cdr3_length: 13; cdr3_aa: ASSHRDRVYNEQF
j_call: TRBJ2-5; v_call: TRBV2; cdr3_length: 12; cdr3_aa: ASSEEGSGKTQY
j_call: TRBJ1-1; v_call: TRBV18; cdr3_length: 11; cdr3_aa: ASSPGQDLEAF
j_call: TRBJ1-5; v_call: TRBV2; cdr3_length: 14; cdr3_aa: ASRHQQGYSDQPQH
j_call: TRBJ1-2; v_call: TRBV29-1; cdr3_length: 10; cdr3_aa: SVKGNNYGYT
j_call: TRBJ2-1; v_call: TRBV12-3/TRBV12-4; cdr3_length: 8; cdr3_aa: ASKWGEQF
j_call: TRBJ2-3; v_call: TRBV2; cdr3_length: 13; cdr3_aa: ASSEDGGSTDTQY
j_call: TRBJ2-7; v_call: TRBV4-2; cdr3_length: 15; cdr3_aa: ASSQEVVAGATYEQY
j_call: TRBJ1-1; v_call: TRBV6-5; cdr3_length: 11; cdr3_aa: ASRGGSWTEAF